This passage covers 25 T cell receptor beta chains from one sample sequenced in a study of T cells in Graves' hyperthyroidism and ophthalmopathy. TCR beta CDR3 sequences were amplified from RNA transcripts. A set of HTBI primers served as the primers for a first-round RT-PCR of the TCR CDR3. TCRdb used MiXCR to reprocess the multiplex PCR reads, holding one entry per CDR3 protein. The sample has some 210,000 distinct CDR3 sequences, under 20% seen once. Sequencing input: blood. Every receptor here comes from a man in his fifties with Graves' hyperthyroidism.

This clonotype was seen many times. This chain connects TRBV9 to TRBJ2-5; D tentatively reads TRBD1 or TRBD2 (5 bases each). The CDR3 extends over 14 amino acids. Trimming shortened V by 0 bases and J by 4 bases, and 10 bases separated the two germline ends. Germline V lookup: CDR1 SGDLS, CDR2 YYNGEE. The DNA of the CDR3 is TGTGCCAGCAGCGTAGCGGTCGGGACAGAGACCCAGTACTTC. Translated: CASSVAVGTETQYF.

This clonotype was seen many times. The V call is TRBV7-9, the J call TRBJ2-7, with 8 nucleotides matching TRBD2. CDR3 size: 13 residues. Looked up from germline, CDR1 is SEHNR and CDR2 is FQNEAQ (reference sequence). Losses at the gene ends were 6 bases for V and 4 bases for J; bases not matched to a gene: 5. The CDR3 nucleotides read TGTGCCAGCAGAAAAGCGGGAGAGTACGAGCAGTACTTC. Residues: CASRKAGEYEQYF.

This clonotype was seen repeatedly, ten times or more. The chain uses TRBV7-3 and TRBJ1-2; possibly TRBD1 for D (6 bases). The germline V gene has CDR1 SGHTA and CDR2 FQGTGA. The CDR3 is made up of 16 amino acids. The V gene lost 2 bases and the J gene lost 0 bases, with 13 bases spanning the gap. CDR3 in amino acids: CASSLGARGTNYGYTF. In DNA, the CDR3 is TGTGCCAGCAGCTTAGGTGCCAGGGGCACTAACTATGGCTACACCTTC.

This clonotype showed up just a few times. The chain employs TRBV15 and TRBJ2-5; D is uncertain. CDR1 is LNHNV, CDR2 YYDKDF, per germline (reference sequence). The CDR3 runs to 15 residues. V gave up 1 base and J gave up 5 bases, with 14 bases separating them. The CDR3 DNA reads TGTGCCACCAGCAGAGCACACAACAAACCGGAGACCCAGTACTTC. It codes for CATSRAHNKPETQYF.

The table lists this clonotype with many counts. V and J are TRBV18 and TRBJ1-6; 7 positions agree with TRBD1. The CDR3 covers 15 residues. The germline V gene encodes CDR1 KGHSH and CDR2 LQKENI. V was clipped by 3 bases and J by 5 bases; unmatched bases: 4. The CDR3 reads CASSPGQGDNSPLHF. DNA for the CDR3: TGTGCCAGCTCACCGGGGCAGGGGGATAATTCACCCCTCCACTTT.

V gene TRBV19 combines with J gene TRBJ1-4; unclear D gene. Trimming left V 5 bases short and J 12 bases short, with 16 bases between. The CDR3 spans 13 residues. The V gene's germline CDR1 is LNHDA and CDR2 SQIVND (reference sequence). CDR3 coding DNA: TGTGCCAGTAGTCCGCAGGCGGACGGGGAACTGTTTTTT. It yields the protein CASSPQADGELFF.

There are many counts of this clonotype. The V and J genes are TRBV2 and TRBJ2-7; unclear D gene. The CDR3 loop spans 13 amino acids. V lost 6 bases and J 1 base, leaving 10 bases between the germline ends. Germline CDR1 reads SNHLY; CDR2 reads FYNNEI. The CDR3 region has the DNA TGTGCCAGCAGACTACCCGTTTCCTACGAGCAGTACTTC. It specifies CASRLPVSYEQYF. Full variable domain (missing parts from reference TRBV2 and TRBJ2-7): EPEVTQTPSHQVTQMGQEVILRCVPISNHLYFYWYRQILGQKVEFLVSFYNNEISEKSEIFDDQFSVERPDGSNFTLKIRSTKLEDSAMYFCASRLPVSYEQYFGPGTRLTVT.

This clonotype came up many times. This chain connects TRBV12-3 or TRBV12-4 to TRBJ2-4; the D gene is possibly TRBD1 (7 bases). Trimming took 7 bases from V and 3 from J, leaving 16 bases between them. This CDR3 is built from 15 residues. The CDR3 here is CASTDRVGGKNIQYF. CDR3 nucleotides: TGTGCCAGCACCGACAGGGTGGGAGGCAAAAACATTCAGTACTTC.

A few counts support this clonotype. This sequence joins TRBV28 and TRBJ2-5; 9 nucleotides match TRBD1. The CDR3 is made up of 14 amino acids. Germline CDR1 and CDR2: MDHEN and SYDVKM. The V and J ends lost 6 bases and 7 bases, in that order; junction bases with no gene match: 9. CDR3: CASRAGTGRRTQYF. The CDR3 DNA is TGTGCCAGCAGAGCCGGGACAGGGAGACGGACCCAGTACTTC. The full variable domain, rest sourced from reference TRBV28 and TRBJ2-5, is DVKVTQSSRYLVKRTGEKVFLECVQDMDHENMFWYRQDPGLGLRLIYFSYDVKMKEKGDIPEGYSVSREKKERFSLILESASTNQTSMYLCASRAGTGRRTQYFGPGTRLLVL.

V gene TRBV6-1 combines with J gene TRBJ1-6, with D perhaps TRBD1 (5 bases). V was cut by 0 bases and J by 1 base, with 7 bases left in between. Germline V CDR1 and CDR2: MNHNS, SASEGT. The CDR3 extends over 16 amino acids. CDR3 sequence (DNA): TGTGCCAGCAGTGAAGCAGGGGTATCCTATAATTCACCCCTCCACTTT. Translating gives CASSEAGVSYNSPLHF.

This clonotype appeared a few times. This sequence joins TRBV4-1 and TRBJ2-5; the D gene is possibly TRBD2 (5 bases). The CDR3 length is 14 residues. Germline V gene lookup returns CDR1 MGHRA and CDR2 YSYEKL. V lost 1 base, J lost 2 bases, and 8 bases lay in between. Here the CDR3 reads CASSQVRDQETQYF. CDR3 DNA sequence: TGCGCCAGCAGCCAAGTCCGGGATCAAGAGACCCAGTACTTC.

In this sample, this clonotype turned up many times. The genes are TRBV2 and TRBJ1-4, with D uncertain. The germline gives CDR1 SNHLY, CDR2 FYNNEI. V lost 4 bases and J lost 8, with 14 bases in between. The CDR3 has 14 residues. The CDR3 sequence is CASSGPAPREKLFF. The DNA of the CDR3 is TGTGCCAGCAGTGGACCGGCCCCCCGAGAAAAACTGTTTTTT.

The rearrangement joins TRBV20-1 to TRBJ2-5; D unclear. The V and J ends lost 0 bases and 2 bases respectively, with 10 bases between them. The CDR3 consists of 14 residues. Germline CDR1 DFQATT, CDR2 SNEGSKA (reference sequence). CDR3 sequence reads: CSARDSYKQETQYF. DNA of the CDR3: TGCAGTGCTAGAGATTCTTATAAACAAGAGACCCAGTACTTC.

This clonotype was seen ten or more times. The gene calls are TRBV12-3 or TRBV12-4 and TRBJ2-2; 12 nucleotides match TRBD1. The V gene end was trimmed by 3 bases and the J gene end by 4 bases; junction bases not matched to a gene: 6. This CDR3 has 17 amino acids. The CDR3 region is CASSFGTGGSSTGELFF. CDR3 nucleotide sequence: TGTGCCAGCAGTTTTGGGACAGGGGGCTCAAGCACCGGGGAGCTGTTTTTT.

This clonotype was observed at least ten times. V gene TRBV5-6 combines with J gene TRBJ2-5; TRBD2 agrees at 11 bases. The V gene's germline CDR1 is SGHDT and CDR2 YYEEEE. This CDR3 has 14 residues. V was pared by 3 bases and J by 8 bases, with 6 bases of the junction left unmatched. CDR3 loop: CASSSSGRLRTQYF. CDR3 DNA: TGTGCCAGCAGCTCTAGCGGGAGGTTAAGAACCCAGTACTTC.

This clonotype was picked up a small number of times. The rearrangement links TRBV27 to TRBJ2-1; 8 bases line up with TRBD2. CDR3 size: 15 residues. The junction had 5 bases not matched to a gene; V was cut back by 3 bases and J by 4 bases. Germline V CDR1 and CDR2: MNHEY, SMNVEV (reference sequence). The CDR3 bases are TGTGCCAGCAGTTTCGGGACTAGGGCATACAATGAGCAGTTCTTC. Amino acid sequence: CASSFGTRAYNEQFF.

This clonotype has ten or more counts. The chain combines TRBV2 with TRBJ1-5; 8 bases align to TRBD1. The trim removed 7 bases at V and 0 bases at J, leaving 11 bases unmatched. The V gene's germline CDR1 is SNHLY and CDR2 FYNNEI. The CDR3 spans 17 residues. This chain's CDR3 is CASKSTGELYSNQPQHF. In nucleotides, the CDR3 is TGTGCCAGCAAGTCGACAGGGGAACTATATAGCAATCAGCCCCAGCATTTT.

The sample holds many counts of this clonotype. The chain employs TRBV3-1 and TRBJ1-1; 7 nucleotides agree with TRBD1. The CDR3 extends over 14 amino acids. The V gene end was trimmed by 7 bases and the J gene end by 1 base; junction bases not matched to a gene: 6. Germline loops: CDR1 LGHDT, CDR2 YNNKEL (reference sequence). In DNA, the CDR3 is TGTGCCAGCACTTCACACAGGGGGAACACTGAAGCTTTCTTT. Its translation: CASTSHRGNTEAFF.

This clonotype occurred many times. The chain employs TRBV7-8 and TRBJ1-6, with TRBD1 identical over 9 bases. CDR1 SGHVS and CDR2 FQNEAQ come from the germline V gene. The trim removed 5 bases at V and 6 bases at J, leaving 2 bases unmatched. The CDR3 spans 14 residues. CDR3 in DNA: TGTGCCAGCAGCATGACAGGGGGTAATTCACCCCTCCACTTT. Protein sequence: CASSMTGGNSPLHF.

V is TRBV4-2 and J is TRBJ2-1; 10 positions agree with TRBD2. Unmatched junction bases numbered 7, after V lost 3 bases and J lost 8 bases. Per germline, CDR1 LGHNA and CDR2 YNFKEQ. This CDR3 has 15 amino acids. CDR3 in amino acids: CASSQLAGGKYEQFF. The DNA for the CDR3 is TGTGCCAGCAGCCAGTTAGCGGGAGGAAAATATGAGCAGTTCTTC.

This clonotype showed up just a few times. CDR3 region: CASPPARGDQYF. In DNA form, the CDR3 reads TGTGCCAGCCCACCCGCTCGAGGGGACCAGTACTTC. The V gene is TRBV19, the J gene TRBJ2-5, with D perhaps TRBD1 or TRBD2 (5 bases each). Germline lookup yields CDR1 LNHDA and CDR2 SQIVND (reference sequence). V lost 9 bases and J lost 10, with 18 bases in between. This CDR3 region has 12 residues.

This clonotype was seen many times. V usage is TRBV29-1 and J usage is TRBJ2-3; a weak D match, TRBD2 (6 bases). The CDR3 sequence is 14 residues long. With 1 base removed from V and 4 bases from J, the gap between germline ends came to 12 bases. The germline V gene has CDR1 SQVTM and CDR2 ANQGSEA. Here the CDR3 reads CSVEGAEGPDTQYF. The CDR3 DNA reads TGCAGCGTTGAAGGGGCGGAGGGGCCAGATACGCAGTATTTT.

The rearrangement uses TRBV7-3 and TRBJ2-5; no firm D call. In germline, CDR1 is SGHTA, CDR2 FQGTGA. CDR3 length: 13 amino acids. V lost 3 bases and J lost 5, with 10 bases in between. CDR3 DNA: TGTGCCAGCAGCTTTATAGTTGGGGAGACCCAGTACTTC. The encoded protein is CASSFIVGETQYF.

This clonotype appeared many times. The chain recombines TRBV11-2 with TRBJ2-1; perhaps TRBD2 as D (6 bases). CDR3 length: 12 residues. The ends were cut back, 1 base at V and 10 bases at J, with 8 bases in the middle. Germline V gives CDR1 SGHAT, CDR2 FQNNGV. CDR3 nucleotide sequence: TGTGCCAGCAGCTTAGGGGGGGTCGAGCAGTTCTTC. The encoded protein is CASSLGGVEQFF.

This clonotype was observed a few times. The CDR3 DNA is TGTGCCAGCAGATCCCGGACAGCCGAGGAAGCTTTCTTT. Amino acids: CASRSRTAEEAFF. This chain connects TRBV27 to TRBJ1-1, with D tentatively TRBD1 (6 bases). Germline lookup yields CDR1 MNHEY and CDR2 SMNVEV (reference sequence). CDR3 length: 13 amino acids. The germline V and J ends were trimmed by 6 bases and 8 bases, with 16 bases remaining between them.